One sample yielded the 15 T cell receptor beta chains listed below, sequenced in a study of blood T cell dynamics during melanoma immunotherapy. This sample's time point: pre-treatment baseline. The assay was immunoSEQ multiplex PCR, and TCRdb's table has in-frame clones only and misses some. The sample yields about 9,700 clones, 86% seen once. Sequences were derived from blood, sampled from a patient treated with checkpoint blockade. Receptors were obtained from a human donor with melanoma.

This chain joins TRBV4-1 and TRBJ1-4; perhaps TRBD1 as D (6 bases). CDR3 length equals 15 residues. The germline gives CDR1 MGHRA, CDR2 YSYEKL. V shed 1 base and J shed 7 bases, with 13 bases lying between them. CDR3 residues: CASSQGEGGGEKLFF. CDR3 sequence (DNA): TGCGCCAGCAGCCAAGGCGAGGGGGGGGGTGAAAAACTGTTTTTT.

The chain has TRBV23-1 and TRBJ2-5, with 8 bases aligning to TRBD1. The DNA end favors TRBJ2-7, so the J call may be wrong. TRBV23-1 is recorded as an ORF, its role being uncertain. CDR3 length: 19 residues. Here the CDR3 DNA reads TGCGCCAGCAGTCAAACCGGCGAAGGACAGGGTGGGTCCTCCTACGAGCAGTACTTC. Its translation is CASSQTGEGQGGSSYEQYF.

The V call is TRBV6-1, the J call TRBJ2-7; D not resolved. The V and J ends lost 7 bases and 2 bases respectively, with 15 bases between them. The CDR3 has 14 residues. Germline CDR1 reads MNHNS; CDR2 reads SASEGT. The CDR3, as DNA: TGTGCCAGCACCATAACAAGGACCACCTACGAGCAGTACTTC. This sequence encodes CASTITRTTYEQYF.

This chain connects TRBV9 to TRBJ1-1; maybe TRBD1 (5 bases). This CDR3 has 13 amino acids. Between the trimmed V and J ends, which lost 0 bases and 4 bases, there was a span of 7 bases. In germline, CDR1 is SGDLS, CDR2 YYNGEE. The CDR3 protein is CASSVDGGTEAFF. The DNA of the CDR3 is TGTGCCAGCAGCGTAGATGGGGGCACTGAAGCTTTCTTT.

This chain uses TRBV9 with TRBJ1-1; tentatively, D is TRBD1 (6 bases). The CDR3 consists of 16 residues. Germline V gene data show CDR1 as SGDLS and CDR2 as YYNGEE. Deletions cut 1 base from V and 0 bases from J, with 13 bases between. The CDR3 DNA is TGTGCCAGCAGCGTACAGGGAGGGGGGGTGAACACTGAAGCTTTCTTT. It is translated as CASSVQGGGVNTEAFF.

The V call is TRBV28, the J call TRBJ2-3; 7 nucleotides match TRBD2. The CDR3 covers 15 residues. V lost 3 bases and J lost 1; bases outside the gene matches: 4. Germline V lookup: CDR1 MDHEN, CDR2 SYDVKM. For the CDR3, the DNA is TGTGCCAGCAGTTTGGGAGGGCAGGGCACAGATACGCAGTATTTT. Translating gives CASSLGGQGTDTQYF.

The chain employs TRBV2 and TRBJ1-6, with TRBD1 matching 7 bases. This CDR3 is built from 14 residues. The V segment lost 6 bases and the J segment 7 bases; nucleotides outside the gene matches: 6. CDR1 SNHLY and CDR2 FYNNEI come from the germline V gene. The CDR3 loop reads CASSYGTDNSPLHF. The CDR3 DNA is TGTGCCAGCAGCTACGGGACAGACAATTCACCCCTCCACTTT.

The rearrangement links TRBV10-2 to TRBJ2-7; 12 bases align to TRBD2. Germline-derived CDR1 and CDR2 are WSHSY and SAAADI. J was trimmed by 0 bases and V by 4 bases; bases with no gene match: 1. The CDR3 spans 15 residues. The CDR3 protein is CASSGTSGISYEQYF. The CDR3 nucleotides are TGCGCCAGCAGTGGGACTAGCGGGATCTCCTACGAGCAGTACTTC.

This chain uses TRBV5-6 with TRBJ2-7; D is unresolved. V was cut by 0 bases and J by 1 base, with 8 bases left in between. The CDR3 consists of 14 residues. CDR1 SGHDT and CDR2 YYEEEE come from the germline V gene. The CDR3 nucleotides are TGTGCCAGCAGCTTGGTTAGCAGTTCCTACGAGCAGTACTTC. Translation gives CASSLVSSSYEQYF. Together with reference TRBV5-6 and TRBJ2-7, the CDR3 gives the full variable domain: DAGVTQSPTHLIKTRGQQVTLRCSPKSGHDTVSWYQQALGQGPQFIFQYYEEEERQRGNFPDRFSGHQFPNYSSELNVNALLLGDSALYLCASSLVSSSYEQYFGPGTRLTVT.

V gene TRBV7-2 combines with J gene TRBJ2-3; TRBD2 might be the D (7 bases). CDR3 length: 16 residues. V was clipped by 4 bases and J by 10 bases, with 24 bases between them. Germline V gene lookup returns CDR1 SGHTA and CDR2 FQGNSA. In DNA form, the CDR3 reads TGTGCCAGCAGCTCACCCCCATTGAGGGGGGGCCGTTCGCAGTATTTT. Protein sequence: CASSSPPLRGGRSQYF.

The chain joins TRBV29-1 to TRBJ2-7, with D perhaps TRBD2 (6 bases). Deletions cut 5 bases from V and 0 bases from J, with 14 bases between. From germline, CDR1 is SQVTM and CDR2 ANQGSEA. The CDR3 contains 14 residues. CDR3 bases: TGCAGCGTTAACGGGGGAGCGAGCTCCTACGAGCAGTACTTC. It encodes CSVNGGASSYEQYF.

This clone appeared once. The chain recombines TRBV4-3 with TRBJ2-6; TRBD1 might be the D (5 bases). V was trimmed by 3 bases and J by 10 bases, leaving 16 bases between them. The germline gives CDR1 LGHNA, CDR2 YSLEER. CDR3 size: 15 residues. As DNA, the CDR3 is TGCGCCAGCAGCCAGACTTCTGGACAACTAAACGTCCTGACTTTC. Its protein product is CASSQTSGQLNVLTF.

The chain uses TRBV9 and TRBJ1-3; no clear D gene. Germline CDR1 is SGDLS and CDR2 is YYNGEE. The CDR3 runs 13 residues. V lost 4 bases and J 3 bases, leaving 8 bases between the germline ends. CDR3 loop: CASSSRSGNTIYF. CDR3 coding DNA: TGTGCCAGCAGCTCCCGGAGTGGAAACACCATATATTTT.

The chain combines TRBV5-1 with TRBJ1-6; tentatively, D is TRBD1 (5 bases). This CDR3 region has 16 residues. Germline values: CDR1 SGHRS, CDR2 YFSETQ. Between the trimmed V and J ends, which lost 4 bases and 6 bases, there was a span of 17 bases. The CDR3 protein is CASSPRAGQVNSPLHF. The CDR3 DNA reads as TGCGCCAGCAGCCCCAGGGCGGGGCAGGTTAATTCACCCCTCCACTTT. The complete variable domain, with remaining parts taken from reference TRBV5-1 and TRBJ1-6, reads KAGVTQTPRYLIKTRGQQVTLSCSPISGHRSVSWYQQTPGQGLQFLFEYFSETQRNKGNFPGRFSGRQFSNSRSEMNVSTLELGDSALYLCASSPRAGQVNSPLHFGNGTRLTVT.

This clone was seen only once. The chain employs TRBV2 and TRBJ1-6; D call uncertain. Germline V gives CDR1 SNHLY, CDR2 FYNNEI. This CDR3 is 12 amino acids long. V lost 7 bases and J 5 bases, leaving 6 bases between the germline ends. CDR3 residues: CASNQNNSPLHF. The DNA for the CDR3 is TGTGCCAGCAATCAAAATAATTCACCCCTCCACTTT.